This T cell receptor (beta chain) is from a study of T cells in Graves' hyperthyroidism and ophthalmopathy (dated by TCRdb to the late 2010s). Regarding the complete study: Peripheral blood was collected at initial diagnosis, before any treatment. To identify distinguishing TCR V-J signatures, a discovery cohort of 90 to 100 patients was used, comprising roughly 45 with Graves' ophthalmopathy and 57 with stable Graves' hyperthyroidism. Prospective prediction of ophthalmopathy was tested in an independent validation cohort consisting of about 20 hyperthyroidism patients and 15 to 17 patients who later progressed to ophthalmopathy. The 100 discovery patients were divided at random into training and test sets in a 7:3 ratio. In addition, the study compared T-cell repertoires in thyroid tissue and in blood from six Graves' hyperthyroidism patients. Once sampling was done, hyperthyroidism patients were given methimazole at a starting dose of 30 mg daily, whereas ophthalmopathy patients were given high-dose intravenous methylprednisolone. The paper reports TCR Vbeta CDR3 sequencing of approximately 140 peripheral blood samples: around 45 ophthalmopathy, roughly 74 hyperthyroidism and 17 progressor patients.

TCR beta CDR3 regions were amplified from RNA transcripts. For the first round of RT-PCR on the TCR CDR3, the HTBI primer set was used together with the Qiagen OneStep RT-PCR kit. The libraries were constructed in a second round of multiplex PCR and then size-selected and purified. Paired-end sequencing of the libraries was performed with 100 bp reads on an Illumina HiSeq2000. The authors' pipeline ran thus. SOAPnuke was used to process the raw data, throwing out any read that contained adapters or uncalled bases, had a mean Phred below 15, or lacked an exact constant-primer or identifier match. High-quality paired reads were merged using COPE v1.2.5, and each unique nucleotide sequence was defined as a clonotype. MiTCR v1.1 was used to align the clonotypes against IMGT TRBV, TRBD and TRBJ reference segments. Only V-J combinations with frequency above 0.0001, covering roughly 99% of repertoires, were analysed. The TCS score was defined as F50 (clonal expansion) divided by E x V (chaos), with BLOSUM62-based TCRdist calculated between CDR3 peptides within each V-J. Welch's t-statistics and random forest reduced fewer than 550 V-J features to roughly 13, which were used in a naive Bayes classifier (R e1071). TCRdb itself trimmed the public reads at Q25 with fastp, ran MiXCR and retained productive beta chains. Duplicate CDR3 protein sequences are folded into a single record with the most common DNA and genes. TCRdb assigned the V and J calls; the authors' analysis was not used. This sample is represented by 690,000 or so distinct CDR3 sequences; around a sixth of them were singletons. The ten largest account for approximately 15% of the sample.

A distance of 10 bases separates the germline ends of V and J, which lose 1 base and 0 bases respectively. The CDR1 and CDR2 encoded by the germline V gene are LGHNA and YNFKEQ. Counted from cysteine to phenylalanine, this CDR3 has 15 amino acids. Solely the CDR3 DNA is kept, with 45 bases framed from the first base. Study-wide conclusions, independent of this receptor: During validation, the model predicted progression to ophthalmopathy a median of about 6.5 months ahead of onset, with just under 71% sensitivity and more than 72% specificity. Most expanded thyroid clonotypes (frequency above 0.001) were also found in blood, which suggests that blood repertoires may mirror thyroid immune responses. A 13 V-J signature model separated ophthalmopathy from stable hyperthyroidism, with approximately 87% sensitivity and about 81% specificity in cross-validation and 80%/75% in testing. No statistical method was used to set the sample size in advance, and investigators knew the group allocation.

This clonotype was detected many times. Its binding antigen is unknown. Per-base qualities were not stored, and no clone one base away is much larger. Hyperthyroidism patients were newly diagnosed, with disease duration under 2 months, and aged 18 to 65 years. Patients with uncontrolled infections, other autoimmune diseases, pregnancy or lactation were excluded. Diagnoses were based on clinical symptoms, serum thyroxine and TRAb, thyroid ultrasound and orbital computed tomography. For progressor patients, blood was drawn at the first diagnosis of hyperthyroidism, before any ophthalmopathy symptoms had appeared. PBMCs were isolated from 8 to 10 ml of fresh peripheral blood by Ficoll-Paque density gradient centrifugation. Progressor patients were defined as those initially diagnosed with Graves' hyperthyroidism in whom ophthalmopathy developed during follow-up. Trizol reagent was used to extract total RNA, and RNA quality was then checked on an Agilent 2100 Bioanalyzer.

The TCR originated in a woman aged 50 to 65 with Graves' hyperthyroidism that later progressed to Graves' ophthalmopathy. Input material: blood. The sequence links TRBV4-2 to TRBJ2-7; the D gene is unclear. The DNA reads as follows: TGTGCCAGCAGCCAAGTTAGCTCGAGCTCCTACGAGCAGTACTTC. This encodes CASSQVSSSSYEQYF.